Sequencing of this T cell receptor beta chain was carried out in a study of blood T cell repertoires in COVID-19. Profiling relied on immunoSEQ multiplex PCR, and the TCRdb table lists in-frame clones only, not all of them. This sample has 150,000 to 200,000 clones, with about nine tenths found just once. Trimming removed 5 bases from V and 5 bases from J, with 15 bases in between. The CDR3 sequence is 15 residues long. The germline V gene encodes CDR1 LNHDA and CDR2 SQIVND (reference sequence). Sequenced sample: peripheral blood. The V gene is TRBV19, the J gene TRBJ1-4, with D perhaps matching TRBD1 (6 bases). The TCR sequence derives from a man aged 55 to 70 with acute or convalescent COVID-19. The CDR3 sequence: CASSLTTGLNEKLFF. For the CDR3, the DNA is TGTGCCAGTAGTCTAACGACAGGTTTGAATGAAAAACTGTTTTTT.